The clone carrying this T cell receptor beta chain was seen repeatedly, ten times or more. Its specificity is not known. This was the immunoSEQ v3 assay. Clones were sequenced by immunoSEQ multiplex PCR, and TCRdb holds only the in-frame ones, with some missing. In the table there are about 95,000 clones, just over 65% of which are singletons. As for time point: pre-treatment sample, taken before nivolumab and TIL therapy. The tumor samples were excised metastases, mostly pleural nodules or supraclavicular lymph nodes. Enrollment ran from October 2017 to early 2020. This record comes from a study of TIL therapy for anti-PD-1-resistant metastatic lung cancer. Study information: Tumors carried a median about 1.6 non-synonymous mutations per megabase. Notes on the study in general: Patients were highly selected, enriched for treatment-naive, never-smoker and oncogene-addicted cases. Many TIL product clones were absent from baseline tumor, suggesting clonal contraction.

Germline CDR1 reads LGHDT; CDR2 reads YNNKEL (reference sequence). The ends were cut back, 3 bases at V and 4 bases at J, with 15 bases in the middle. The CDR3 consists of 15 residues. The receptor comes from a person between 30 and 79 years old with non-small cell lung cancer. Material: tumor tissue, obtained at baseline. J is TRBJ1-2 and V is TRBV3-1 (or the pseudogene TRBV3-2); D might be TRBD1 (6 bases). In DNA form, the CDR3 reads TGTGCCAGCAGCCAGAACAGGGTAGCCCGCTATGGCTACACCTTC. The encoded protein is CASSQNRVARYGYTF.